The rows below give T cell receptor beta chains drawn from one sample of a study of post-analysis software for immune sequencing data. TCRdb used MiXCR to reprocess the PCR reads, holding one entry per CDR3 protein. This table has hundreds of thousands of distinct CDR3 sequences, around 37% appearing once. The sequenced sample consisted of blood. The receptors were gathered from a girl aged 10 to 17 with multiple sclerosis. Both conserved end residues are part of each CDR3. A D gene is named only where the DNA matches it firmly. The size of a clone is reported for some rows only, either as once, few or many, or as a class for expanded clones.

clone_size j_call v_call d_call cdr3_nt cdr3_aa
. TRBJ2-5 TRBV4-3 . TGCGCCAGCAGCCAAGACTCCCGGGCCTCCCGGGAGACCCAGTACTTC CASSQDSRASRETQYF
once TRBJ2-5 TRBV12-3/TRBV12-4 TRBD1 TGTGCCAGCAGTACCGGACAGGGGAGGTGGGAGACCCAGTACTTC CASSTGQGRWETQYF
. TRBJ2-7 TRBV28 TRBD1 TGTGCCAGCAACCCCGGGACAGAGGTCTACGAGCAGTACTTC CASNPGTEVYEQYF
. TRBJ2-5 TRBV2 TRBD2 TGTGCCAGCACTGGGACTAGCGGGGGGAGCTGGCAGTACTTC CASTGTSGGSWQYF
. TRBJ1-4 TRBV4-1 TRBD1 TGCGCCAGCTTATCCGGGACAGGGGGTGGAAAACTGTTTTTT CASLSGTGGGKLFF
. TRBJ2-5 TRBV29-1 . TGCAGCGTTGATGTCGGGGAGACCCAGTACTTC CSVDVGETQYF
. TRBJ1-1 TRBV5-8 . TGTGCCAGCAGATTAAGAGGGTTAATGAACACTGAAGCTTTCTTT CASRLRGLMNTEAFF
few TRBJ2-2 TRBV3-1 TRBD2 TGTGCCAGCAGGTTAGCGGGGAGCACCGGGGAGCTGTTTTTT CASRLAGSTGELFF
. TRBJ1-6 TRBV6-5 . TGTGCCAGCAGAAAGACCGTGACAGCCTATAATTCACCCCTCCACTTT CASRKTVTAYNSPLHF
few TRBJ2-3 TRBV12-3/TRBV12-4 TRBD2 TGTGCCAGCAGTATAGCGGGGGGGCCTTTTGCGCAGTATTTT CASSIAGGPFAQYF
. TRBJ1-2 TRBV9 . TGTGCCAGCAGAGCTAACTATGGCTACACCTTC CASRANYGYTF
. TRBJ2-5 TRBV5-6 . TGTGCCAGCACTACAGCGACAGAATTTCAAGAGACCCAGTACTTC CASTTATEFQETQYF
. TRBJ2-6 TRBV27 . TGTGCCAGCGGGCGGCAGGGTCATTCTGGGGCCAACGTCCTGACTTTC CASGRQGHSGANVLTF
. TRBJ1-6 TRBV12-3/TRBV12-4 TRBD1 TGTGCCAGCAGTACAGGGGGGACCCCACCCCTCCACTTT CASSTGGTPPLHF
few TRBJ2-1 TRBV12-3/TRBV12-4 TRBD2 TGTGCCAGCAGTTCGGGGGGAGGCTCCAGCTCCTACAATGAGCAGTTCTTC CASSSGGGSSSYNEQFF
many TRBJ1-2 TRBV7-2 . TGTGCCAGCAGGTTCACAGGGCCTGTGGGCTACACCTTC CASRFTGPVGYTF
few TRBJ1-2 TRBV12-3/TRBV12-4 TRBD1 TGTGCCAGTAGTTCATGGACAGGGTACTATGGCTACACCTTC CASSSWTGYYGYTF
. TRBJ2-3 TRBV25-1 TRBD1 TGTGCCAGCAGTGAATATAGTCTCGGGACAGACTACACAGATACGCAGTATTTT CASSEYSLGTDYTDTQYF
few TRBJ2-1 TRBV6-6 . TGTGCCAGCCTCACCCGGTTGCGCCCTCAGAATGAGCAGTTCTTC CASLTRLRPQNEQFF